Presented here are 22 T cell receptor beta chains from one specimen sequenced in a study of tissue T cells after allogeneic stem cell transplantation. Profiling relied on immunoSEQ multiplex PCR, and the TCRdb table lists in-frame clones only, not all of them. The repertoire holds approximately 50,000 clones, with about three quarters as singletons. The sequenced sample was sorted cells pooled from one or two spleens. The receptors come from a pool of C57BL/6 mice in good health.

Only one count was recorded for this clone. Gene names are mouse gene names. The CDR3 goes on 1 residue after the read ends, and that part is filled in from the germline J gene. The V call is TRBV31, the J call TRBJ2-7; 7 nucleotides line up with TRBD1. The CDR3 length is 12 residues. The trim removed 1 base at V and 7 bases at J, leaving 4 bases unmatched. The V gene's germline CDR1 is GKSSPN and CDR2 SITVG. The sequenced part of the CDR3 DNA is TGTGCCTGGAGTCGACAGGGAAGGGAACAGTAC. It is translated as CAWSRQGREQY. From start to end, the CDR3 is CAWSRQGREQYF.

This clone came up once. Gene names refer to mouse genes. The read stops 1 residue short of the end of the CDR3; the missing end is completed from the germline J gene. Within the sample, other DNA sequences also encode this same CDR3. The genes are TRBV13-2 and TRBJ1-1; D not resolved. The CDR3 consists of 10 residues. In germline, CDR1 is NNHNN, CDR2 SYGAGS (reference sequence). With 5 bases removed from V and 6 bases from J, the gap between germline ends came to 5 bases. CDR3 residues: CASGGAEVFF. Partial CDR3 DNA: TGTGCCAGCGGGGGAGCAGAAGTCTTC.

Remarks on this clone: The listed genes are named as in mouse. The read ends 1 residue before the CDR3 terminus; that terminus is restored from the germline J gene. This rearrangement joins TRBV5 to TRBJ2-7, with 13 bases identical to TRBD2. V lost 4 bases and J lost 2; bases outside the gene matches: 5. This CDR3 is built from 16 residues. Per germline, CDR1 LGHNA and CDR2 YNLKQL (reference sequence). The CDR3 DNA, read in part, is TGTGCCAGCAGCCCCCTGGACTGGGGGGGCCCCTATGAACAGTAC. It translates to CASSPLDWGGPYEQY. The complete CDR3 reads CASSPLDWGGPYEQYF.

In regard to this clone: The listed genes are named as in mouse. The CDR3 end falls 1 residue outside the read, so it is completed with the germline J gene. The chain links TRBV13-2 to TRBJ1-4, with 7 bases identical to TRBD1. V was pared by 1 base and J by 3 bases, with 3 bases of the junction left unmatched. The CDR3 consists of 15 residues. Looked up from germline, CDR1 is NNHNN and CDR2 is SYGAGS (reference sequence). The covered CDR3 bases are TGTGCCAGCGGTGATTGGGGACAGACCAACGAAAGATTATTT. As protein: CASGDWGQTNERLF. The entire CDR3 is CASGDWGQTNERLFF.

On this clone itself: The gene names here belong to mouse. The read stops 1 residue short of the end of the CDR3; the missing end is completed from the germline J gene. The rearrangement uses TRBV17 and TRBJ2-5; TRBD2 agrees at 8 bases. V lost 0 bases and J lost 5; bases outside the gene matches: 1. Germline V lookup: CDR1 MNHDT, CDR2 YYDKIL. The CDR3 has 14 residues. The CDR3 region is CASSREDWGDTQYF. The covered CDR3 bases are TGTGCTAGCAGTAGAGAAGACTGGGGAGACACCCAGTAC.

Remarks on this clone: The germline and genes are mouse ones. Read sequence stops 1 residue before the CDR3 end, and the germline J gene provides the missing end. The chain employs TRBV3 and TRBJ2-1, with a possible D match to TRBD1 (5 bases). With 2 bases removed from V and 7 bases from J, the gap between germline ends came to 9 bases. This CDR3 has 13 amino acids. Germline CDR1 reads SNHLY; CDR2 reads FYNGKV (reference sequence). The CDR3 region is CASSLPGWAEQFF. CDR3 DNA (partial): TGTGCCAGCAGCTTACCAGGGTGGGCTGAGCAGTTC. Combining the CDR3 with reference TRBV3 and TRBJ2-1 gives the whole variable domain GPKVLQIPSHQIIDMGQMVTLNCDPVSNHLYFYWYKQILGQQMEFLVNFYNGKVMEKSKLFKDQFSVERPDGSYFTLKIQPTALEDSAVYFCASSLPGWAEQFFGPGTRLTVL.

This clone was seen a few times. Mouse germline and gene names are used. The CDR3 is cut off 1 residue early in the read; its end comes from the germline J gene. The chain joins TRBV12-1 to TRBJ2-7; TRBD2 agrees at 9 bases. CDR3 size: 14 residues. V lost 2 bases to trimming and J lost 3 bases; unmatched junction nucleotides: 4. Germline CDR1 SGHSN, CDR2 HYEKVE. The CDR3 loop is CASSPNWGDYEQYF. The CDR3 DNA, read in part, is TGTGCCAGCTCTCCTAACTGGGGGGACTATGAACAGTAC. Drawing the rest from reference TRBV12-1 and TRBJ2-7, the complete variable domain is DSGVVQSPRHIIKEKGGRSVLTCIPISGHSNVVWYQQTLGKELKFLIQHYEKVERDKGFLPSRFSVQQFDDYHSEMNMSALELEDSAMYFCASSPNWGDYEQYFGPGTRLTVL.

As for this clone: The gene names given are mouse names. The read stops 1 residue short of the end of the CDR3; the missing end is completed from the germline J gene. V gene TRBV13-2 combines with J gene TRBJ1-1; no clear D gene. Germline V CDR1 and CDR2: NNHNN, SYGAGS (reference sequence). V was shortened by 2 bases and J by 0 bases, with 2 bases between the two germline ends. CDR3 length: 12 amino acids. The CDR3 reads CASGESNTEVFF. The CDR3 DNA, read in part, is TGTGCCAGCGGTGAGTCAAACACAGAAGTCTTC.

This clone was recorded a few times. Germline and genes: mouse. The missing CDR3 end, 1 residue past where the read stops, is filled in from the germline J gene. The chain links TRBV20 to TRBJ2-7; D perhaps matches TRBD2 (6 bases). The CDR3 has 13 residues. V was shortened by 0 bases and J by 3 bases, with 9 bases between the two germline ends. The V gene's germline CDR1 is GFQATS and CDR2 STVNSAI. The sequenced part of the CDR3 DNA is TGTGGTGCTAGGGACTGGGGCGTCTATGAACAGTAC. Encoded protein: CGARDWGVYEQY. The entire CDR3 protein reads CGARDWGVYEQYF. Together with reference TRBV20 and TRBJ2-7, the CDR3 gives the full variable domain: GALVYQYPRRTICKSGTSMRMECQAVGFQATSVAWYRQSPQKTFELIALSTVNSAIKYEQNFTQEKFPISHPNLSFSSMTVLNAYLEDRGLYLCGARDWGVYEQYFGPGTRLTVL.

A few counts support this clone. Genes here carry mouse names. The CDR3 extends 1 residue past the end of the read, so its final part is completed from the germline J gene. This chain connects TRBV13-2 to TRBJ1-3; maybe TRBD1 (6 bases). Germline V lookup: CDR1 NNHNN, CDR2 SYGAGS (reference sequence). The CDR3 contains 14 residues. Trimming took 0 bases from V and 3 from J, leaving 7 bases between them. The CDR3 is CASGDAQGGNTLYF. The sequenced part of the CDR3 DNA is TGTGCCAGCGGTGATGCACAGGGTGGAAATACGCTCTAT.

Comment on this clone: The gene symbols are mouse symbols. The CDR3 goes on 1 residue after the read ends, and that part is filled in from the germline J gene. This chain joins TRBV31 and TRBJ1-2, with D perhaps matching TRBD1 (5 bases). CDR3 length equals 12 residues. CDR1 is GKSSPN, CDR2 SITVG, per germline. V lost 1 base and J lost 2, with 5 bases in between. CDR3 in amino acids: CAWSPGNSDYTF. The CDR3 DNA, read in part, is TGTGCCTGGAGTCCAGGGAACTCCGACTACACC.

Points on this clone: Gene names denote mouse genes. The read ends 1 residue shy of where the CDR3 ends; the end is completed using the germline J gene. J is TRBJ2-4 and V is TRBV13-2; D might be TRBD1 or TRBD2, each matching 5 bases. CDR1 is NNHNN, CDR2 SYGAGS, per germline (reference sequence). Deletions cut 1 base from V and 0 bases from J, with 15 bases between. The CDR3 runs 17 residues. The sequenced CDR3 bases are TGTGCCAGCGGTGATCCTCCGGGACGGCATAGTCAAAACACCTTGTAC. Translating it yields CASGDPPGRHSQNTLY. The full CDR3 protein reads CASGDPPGRHSQNTLYF.

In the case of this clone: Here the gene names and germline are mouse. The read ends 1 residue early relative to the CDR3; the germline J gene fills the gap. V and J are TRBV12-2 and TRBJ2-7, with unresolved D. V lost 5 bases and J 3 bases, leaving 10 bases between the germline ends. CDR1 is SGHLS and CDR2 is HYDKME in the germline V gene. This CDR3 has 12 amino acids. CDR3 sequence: CASCPTIYEQYF. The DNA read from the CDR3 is TGTGCCAGCTGTCCGACAATCTATGAACAGTAC.

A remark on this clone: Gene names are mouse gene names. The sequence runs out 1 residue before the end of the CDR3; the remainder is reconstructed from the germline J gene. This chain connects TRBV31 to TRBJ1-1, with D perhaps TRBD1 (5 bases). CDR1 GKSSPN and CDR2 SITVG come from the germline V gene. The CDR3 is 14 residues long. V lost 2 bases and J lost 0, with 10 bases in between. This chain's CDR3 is CAWSRQYANTEVFF. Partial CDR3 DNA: TGTGCCTGGAGTAGACAGTATGCAAACACAGAAGTCTTC.

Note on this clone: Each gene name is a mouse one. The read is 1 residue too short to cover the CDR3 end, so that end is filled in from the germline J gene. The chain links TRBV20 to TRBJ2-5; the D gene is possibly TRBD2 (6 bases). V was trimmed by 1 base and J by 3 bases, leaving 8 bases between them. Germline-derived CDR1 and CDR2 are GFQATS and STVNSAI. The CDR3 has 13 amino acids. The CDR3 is CGARVGVQDTQYF. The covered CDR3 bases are TGTGGTGCTAGGGTGGGGGTTCAAGACACCCAGTAC.

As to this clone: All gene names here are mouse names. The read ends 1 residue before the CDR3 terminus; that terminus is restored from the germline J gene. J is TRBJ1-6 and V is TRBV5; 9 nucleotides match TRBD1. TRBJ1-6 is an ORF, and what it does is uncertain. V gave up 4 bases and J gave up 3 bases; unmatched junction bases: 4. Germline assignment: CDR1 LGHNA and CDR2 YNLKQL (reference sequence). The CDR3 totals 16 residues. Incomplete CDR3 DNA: TGTGCCAGCAGCCTCCGGGACAGGGACTATAATTCGCCCCTCTAC. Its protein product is CASSLRDRDYNSPLY. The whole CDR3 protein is CASSLRDRDYNSPLYF.

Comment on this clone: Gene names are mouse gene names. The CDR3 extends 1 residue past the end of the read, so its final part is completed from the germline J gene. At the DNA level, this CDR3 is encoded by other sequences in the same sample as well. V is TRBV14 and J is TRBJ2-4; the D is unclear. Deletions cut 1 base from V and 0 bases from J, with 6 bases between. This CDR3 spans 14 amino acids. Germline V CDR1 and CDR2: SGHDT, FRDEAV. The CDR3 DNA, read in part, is TGTGCCAGCAGTTTCCCGGGGAGTCAAAACACCTTGTAC. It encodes CASSFPGSQNTLY. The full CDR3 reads CASSFPGSQNTLYF.

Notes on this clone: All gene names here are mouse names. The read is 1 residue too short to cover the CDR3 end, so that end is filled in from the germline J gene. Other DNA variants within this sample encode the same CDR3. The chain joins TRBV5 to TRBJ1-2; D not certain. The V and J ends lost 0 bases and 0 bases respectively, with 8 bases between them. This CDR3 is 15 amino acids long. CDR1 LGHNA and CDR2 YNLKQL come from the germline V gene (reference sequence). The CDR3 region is CASSQDPTANSDYTF. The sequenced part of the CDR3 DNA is TGTGCCAGCAGCCAAGATCCTACAGCAAACTCCGACTACACC.

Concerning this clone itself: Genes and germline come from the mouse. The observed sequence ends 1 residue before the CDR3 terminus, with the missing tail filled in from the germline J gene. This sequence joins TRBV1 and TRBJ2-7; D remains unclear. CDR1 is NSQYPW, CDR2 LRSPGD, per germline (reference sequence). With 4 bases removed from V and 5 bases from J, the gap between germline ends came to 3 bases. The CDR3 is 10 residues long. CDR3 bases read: TGCACCTGCAGTGGGAATGAACAGTAC. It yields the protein CTCSGNEQY. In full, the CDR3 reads CTCSGNEQYF.

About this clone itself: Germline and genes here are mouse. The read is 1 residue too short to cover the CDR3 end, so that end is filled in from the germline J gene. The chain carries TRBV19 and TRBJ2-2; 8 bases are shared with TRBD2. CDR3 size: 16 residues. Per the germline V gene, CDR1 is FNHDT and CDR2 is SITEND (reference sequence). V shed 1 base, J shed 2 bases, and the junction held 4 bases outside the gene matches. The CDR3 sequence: CASSIMGGANTGQLYF. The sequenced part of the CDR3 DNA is TGTGCCAGCAGTATAATGGGGGGGGCCAACACCGGGCAGCTCTAC.

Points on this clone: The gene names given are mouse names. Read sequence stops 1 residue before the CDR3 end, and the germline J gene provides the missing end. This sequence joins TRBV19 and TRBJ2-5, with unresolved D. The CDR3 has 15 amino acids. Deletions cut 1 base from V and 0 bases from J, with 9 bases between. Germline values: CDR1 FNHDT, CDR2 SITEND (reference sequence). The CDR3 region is CASSIRSLNQDTQYF. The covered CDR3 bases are TGTGCCAGCAGTATACGGTCCCTTAACCAAGACACCCAGTAC.

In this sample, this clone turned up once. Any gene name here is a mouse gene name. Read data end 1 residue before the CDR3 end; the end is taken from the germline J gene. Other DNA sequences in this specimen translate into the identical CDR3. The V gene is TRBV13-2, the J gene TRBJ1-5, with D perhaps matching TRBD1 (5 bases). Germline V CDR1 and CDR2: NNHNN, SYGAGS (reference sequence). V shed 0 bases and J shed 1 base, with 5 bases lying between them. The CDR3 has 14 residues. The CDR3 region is CASGDAGNNQAPLF. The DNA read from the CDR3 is TGTGCCAGCGGTGATGCAGGGAACAACCAGGCTCCGCTT.